One sample yielded the 17 T cell receptor beta chains listed below, sequenced in a study of CD8 T cells in ankylosing spondylitis. Study-wide points: A motif of roughly eight highly homologous TCR beta variants was seen as apparently characteristic of ankylosing spondylitis blood.

No antigen has been assigned to these receptors. Each CDR3 protein is one row after TCRdb ran MiXCR on the 5' RACE reads. The sample contains about 500,000 distinct CDR3 sequences, 9.5% to 15% of which appear only once. Sample: blood, either unsorted or a sorted T cell fraction (not recorded which). These receptors all stem from a male donor with ankylosing spondylitis.

This clonotype was counted a few times. The V and J genes are TRBV4-1 and TRBJ1-1, with D possibly being TRBD1 (5 bases). The germline V and J ends were trimmed by 1 base and 3 bases, with 15 bases remaining between them. Per germline, CDR1 MGHRA and CDR2 YSYEKL. The CDR3 length is 16 residues. The CDR3: CASSQGGRGGYTEAFF. The CDR3, as DNA: TGCGCCAGCAGCCAAGGGGGGAGGGGTGGATACACTGAAGCTTTCTTT.

V gene TRBV12-3 or TRBV12-4 combines with J gene TRBJ2-7; 7 bases fit TRBD2. V lost 1 base and J lost 7; bases outside the gene matches: 10. The CDR3 covers 15 residues. In DNA form, the CDR3 reads TGTGCCAGCAGTTTAGGGGGGGGAGCCGGGAGTGAGCAGTACGTC. The encoded protein is CASSLGGGAGSEQYV.

The chain links TRBV27 to TRBJ2-1; TRBD1 matches 11 bases. The length of the CDR3 is 16 residues. The J segment lost 3 bases and the V segment lost 5 bases, leaving 6 bases of the junction unmatched. The germline V gene has CDR1 MNHEY and CDR2 SMNVEV (reference sequence). The CDR3 nucleotides read TGTGCCAGCAGTCCTACCGGGACAGGGGGCTACAATGAGCAGTTCTTC. It translates to CASSPTGTGGYNEQFF.

In its sample, this clonotype was seen a few times. The gene calls are TRBV11-2 and TRBJ2-7; TRBD1 might be the D (5 bases). Germline CDR1 and CDR2: SGHAT and FQNNGV. The CDR3 covers 13 residues. The ends were cut back, 5 bases at V and 5 bases at J, with 13 bases in the middle. The CDR3 protein is CASSQGSLHEQYF. The DNA for the CDR3 is TGTGCCAGCAGCCAGGGCAGCCTCCACGAGCAGTACTTC.

This clonotype was seen more than once but under ten times. V is TRBV5-1 and J is TRBJ1-3; 8 bases are shared with TRBD1. The ends lost 4 bases at V and 2 bases at J; junction bases unmatched: 5. Germline CDR1 reads SGHRS; CDR2 reads YFSETQ. This CDR3 has 15 amino acids. CDR3 residues: CASSETGGAGNTIYF. CDR3 nucleotides: TGCGCCAGCAGCGAAACAGGGGGAGCTGGAAACACCATATATTTT. Filled out from reference TRBV5-1 and TRBJ1-3, the complete variable domain reads KAGVTQTPRYLIKTRGQQVTLSCSPISGHRSVSWYQQTPGQGLQFLFEYFSETQRNKGNFPGRFSGRQFSNSRSEMNVSTLELGDSALYLCASSETGGAGNTIYFGEGSWLTVV.

The table lists this clonotype with many counts. The chain has TRBV7-6 and TRBJ2-3; D is possibly TRBD2 (6 bases). Germline CDR1 SGHVS, CDR2 FNYEAQ. The ends were cut back, 5 bases at V and 2 bases at J, with 23 bases in the middle. The CDR3 sequence is 18 residues long. The DNA for the CDR3 is TGTGCCAGCAGCCCACGGACCAAGACGCCGGGGGTCACAGATACGCAGTATTTT. Its protein is CASSPRTKTPGVTDTQYF.

This clonotype was recorded a few times. This CDR3 reads CASSLVGAGVYEQYF. Written as DNA, the CDR3 is TGCGCCAGCAGCTTGGTTGGGGCGGGAGTATACGAGCAGTACTTC. This sequence joins TRBV5-1 and TRBJ2-7; 7 nucleotides match TRBD2. This CDR3 is built from 15 residues. Germline loops: CDR1 SGHRS, CDR2 YFSETQ. V was pared by 0 bases and J by 4 bases, with 7 bases of the junction left unmatched.

This clonotype has a count of ten or more. The chain couples TRBV12-3 or TRBV12-4 to TRBJ2-2, with D unclear. The CDR3 loop spans 14 amino acids. The V end lost 3 bases, the J end lost 2 bases, and 7 bases lay between the germline ends. CDR3 loop: CASSFLPNTGELFF. In DNA form, the CDR3 reads TGTGCCAGCAGTTTCCTCCCTAACACCGGGGAGCTGTTTTTT.

The chain has TRBV6-4 and TRBJ2-1; 13 bases match TRBD2. CDR1 and CDR2 from the germline V gene are MRHNA and SNTAGT. CDR3 size: 17 residues. Trimming at V came to 4 bases and at J to 8 bases, leaving 11 bases not matched to a gene. The CDR3 DNA reads as TGTGCCAGCAGTGCCTCGACTAGCGGGGGGACAGTCGATGAGCAGTTCTTC. Amino acid sequence: CASSASTSGGTVDEQFF.

This chain links TRBV9 with TRBJ2-7; 11 bases match TRBD1. Germline assignment: CDR1 SGDLS and CDR2 YYNGEE. After removal of 3 bases from V and 7 bases from J, the junction contained 9 bases not matched to a gene. The CDR3 consists of 15 residues. The CDR3 spells CASSATGQGVEEQYF. The CDR3, as DNA: TGTGCCAGCAGCGCGACGGGACAGGGGGTGGAGGAGCAGTACTTC. The complete variable domain, with remaining parts taken from reference TRBV9 and TRBJ2-7, reads DSGVTQTPKHLITATGQRVTLRCSPRSGDLSVYWYQQSLDQGLQFLIQYYNGEERAKGNILERFSAQQFPDLHSELNLSSLELGDSALYFCASSATGQGVEEQYFGPGTRLTVT.

This sequence joins TRBV3-1 and TRBJ2-7; D uncertain. Looked up from germline, CDR1 is LGHDT and CDR2 is YNNKEL (reference sequence). V was cut by 5 bases and J by 7 bases, with 12 bases left in between. The CDR3 has 12 amino acids. CDR3 sequence (DNA): TGTGCCAGCAGCGCTAATTCCAGAGAGCAGTACTTC. Translation: CASSANSREQYF.

The V and J genes are TRBV7-9 and TRBJ2-1, with 8 positions matching TRBD2. This CDR3 region has 17 residues. Germline V lookup: CDR1 SEHNR, CDR2 FQNEAQ (reference sequence). V lost 5 bases to trimming and J lost 4 bases; unmatched junction nucleotides: 13. The CDR3 coding sequence is TGTGCCAGCAGCCAATATCGGGGCGGGAGGACTTACAATGAGCAGTTCTTC. Translation: CASSQYRGGRTYNEQFF.

The V and J genes are TRBV24-1 and TRBJ2-1; 12 nucleotides agree with TRBD2. Per the germline V gene, CDR1 is KGHDR and CDR2 is SFDVKD. The CDR3 covers 17 residues. Trimming at V came to 7 bases and at J to 1 base, leaving 7 bases not matched to a gene. The CDR3 region has the DNA TGTGCCACCAGAAGACTAGCGGGAGAGGGTTCCTACAATGAGCAGTTCTTC. Translation: CATRRLAGEGSYNEQFF.

The chain carries TRBV6-1 and TRBJ2-1; 10 bases align to TRBD1. The CDR3 contains 17 residues. Germline CDR1 is MNHNS and CDR2 is SASEGT. With 5 bases clipped from V and 0 bases from J, the junction kept 7 bases outside the gene matches. The CDR3 DNA is TGTGCCAGCAGTAAGGACAGGGGGTTTAGCTCCTACAATGAGCAGTTCTTC. It translates to CASSKDRGFSSYNEQFF.

This clonotype was observed a handful of times. At one of its ends the junction is not consistent with the germline gene, which may arise from a read error. The CDR3 protein is CASSPQQTENSPLHF. The CDR3 bases are TGTGCCAGCTCTCCACAGCAAACGGAAAATTCACCCCTCCACTTT. This sequence joins TRBV18 and TRBJ1-6; D not resolved. The CDR3 length is 15 residues. Per germline, CDR1 KGHSH and CDR2 LQKENI.

The chain carries TRBV5-1 and TRBJ2-5, with 11 bases that match TRBD2. The CDR3 spans 16 residues. The V gene's germline CDR1 is SGHRS and CDR2 YFSETQ. J gave up 3 bases and V 0 bases, and 4 bases lay outside the gene matches. The DNA of the CDR3 is TGCGCCAGCAGCTTGGCCGGGACTAGCGGAGAAGAGACCCAGTACTTC. Amino acid sequence: CASSLAGTSGEETQYF.

This clonotype was detected many times. This sequence joins TRBV9 and TRBJ2-1; 14 bases agree with TRBD2. Looked up from germline, CDR1 is SGDLS and CDR2 is YYNGEE. J was trimmed by 7 bases and V by 0 bases; bases with no gene match: 3. This CDR3 has 16 residues. The CDR3 spells CASSVGGLAGDNEQFF. CDR3 DNA sequence: TGTGCCAGCAGCGTAGGGGGACTAGCGGGAGATAATGAGCAGTTCTTC.